The clone carrying this TCR beta chain was observed a handful of times. The antigen is not known. This CDR3 has 14 residues. The trim removed 2 bases at V and 5 bases at J, leaving 4 bases unmatched. Germline V gene lookup returns CDR1 SGHRS and CDR2 YFSETQ. 5'RACE primed from the constant segment yielded TCR alpha and TCR beta cDNA libraries bearing sample barcodes and UMIs. TCRdb re-analysed the 5' RACE reads in MiXCR, keeping a single row per CDR3 protein. The sample has 300,000 or so distinct CDR3 sequences, more than 15% seen once; the top ten hold around 23%. The record originates from a study of T-cell memory formation after mild COVID-19. Across the study: TCR clusters showed largely donor specificity.

Study-level results: Later expanders leaned toward CD4+, whereas clones contracting from day 15 to 85 were balanced CD4/CD8. Clonal second-wave expansions that peaked on day 37 had unconfirmed SARS-CoV-2 specificity.

This chain uses TRBV5-1 with TRBJ2-1; 7 positions agree with TRBD1. The TCR sequence derives from a man aged 18 to 30 who had mild COVID-19 (a few samples of this study predate the infection). Cell type and time point are not known. Sequenced sample: PBMCs or a T cell subset sorted from them (not recorded which). DNA for the CDR3: TGCGCCAGCAGCTTAGGGGACAGCCACAATGAGCAGTTCTTC. It specifies CASSLGDSHNEQFF.